These 26 T cell receptor beta chains share one sample of origin, sequenced in a study of post-analysis software for immune sequencing data. Overall study findings and caveats: The study found TRBV5-6, TRBV5-1 and TRBV20-1 among several TRBV segments more frequent in patients than controls.

These receptors have no identified antigens. Unique-molecular-identifier-tagged TCR beta cDNA libraries were used. A single record per CDR3 protein comes from TCRdb applying MiXCR to the PCR reads. The sample has almost 700,000 distinct CDR3 sequences; 55% to 60% are singletons. Input material: blood. All receptors come from a girl aged 2-15 years with multiple sclerosis.

This clonotype has only a few counts. The chain recombines TRBV20-1 with TRBJ2-5, with a weak D call TRBD1 (6 bases). Germline V gene data show CDR1 as DFQATT and CDR2 as SNEGSKA (reference sequence). V was cut by 3 bases and J by 7 bases, with 18 bases left in between. The CDR3 has 14 amino acids. CDR3 in amino acids: CSASKARLGGTQYF. CDR3 bases: TGCAGTGCTAGTAAAGCTAGGCTAGGGGGGACCCAGTACTTC.

The chain links TRBV20-1 to TRBJ2-3; maybe TRBD2 (5 bases). From germline, CDR1 is DFQATT and CDR2 SNEGSKA (reference sequence). The V gene lost 4 bases and the J gene lost 1 base, with 12 bases spanning the gap. The CDR3 runs to 14 residues. The CDR3 DNA follows: TGCAGTGCTACTGATCAGAGGGGCACAGATACGCAGTATTTT. As protein: CSATDQRGTDTQYF.

The rearrangement joins TRBV12-3 or TRBV12-4 to TRBJ2-1, with 9 bases fitting TRBD2. This CDR3 region has 14 residues. Unmatched junction bases numbered 4, after V lost 6 bases and J lost 4 bases. The CDR3 DNA reads TGTGCCAGCAGCCGAGCGGGGGGTTACAATGAGCAGTTCTTC. This encodes CASSRAGGYNEQFF.

The DNA for the CDR3 is TGTGCCAGCAATCCGACAGGGGGCTTTAGGGCTTTCTTT. This sequence encodes CASNPTGGFRAFF. This chain uses TRBV6-2 or TRBV6-3 with TRBJ1-1; 10 nucleotides align to TRBD1. Trimming cost V 7 bases and J 11 bases; bases outside gene matches: 10. CDR3 length: 13 amino acids. The V gene's germline CDR1 is MNHEY and CDR2 SVGEGT.

The chain employs TRBV20-1 and TRBJ2-5; D may be TRBD1 or TRBD2 (5 bases each). The CDR3 is 14 amino acids. V lost 5 bases, J lost 11 bases, and 24 bases lay in between. CDR1 DFQATT and CDR2 SNEGSKA come from the germline V gene (reference sequence). The CDR3: CSAPLEKGIGEQYF. The CDR3 DNA is TGCAGTGCTCCCCTCGAAAAGGGGATTGGGGAGCAGTACTTC.

This clonotype has just a few counts. This sequence joins TRBV20-1 and TRBJ2-5, with 8 bases that match TRBD1. Germline CDR1 reads DFQATT; CDR2 reads SNEGSKA (reference sequence). The CDR3 has 14 amino acids. Trimming at V came to 6 bases and at J to 1 base, leaving 7 bases not matched to a gene. The CDR3 protein is CSATDRALQETQYF. The DNA of the CDR3 is TGCAGTGCGACGGACAGGGCCCTCCAAGAGACCCAGTACTTC.

V is TRBV3-1 and J is TRBJ2-3, with D hard to call. The V gene's germline CDR1 is LGHDT and CDR2 YNNKEL (reference sequence). Deletions cut 4 bases from V and 9 bases from J, with 14 bases between. The CDR3 sequence is 13 residues long. CDR3 coding DNA: TGTGCCAGCAGCCGCCCCACCGAGGCGACGCAGTATTTT. This sequence encodes CASSRPTEATQYF.

V is TRBV12-3 or TRBV12-4 and J is TRBJ1-1, with 8 bases matching TRBD1. The CDR3 totals 14 residues. The junction had 12 bases not matched to a gene; V was cut back by 6 bases and J by 9 bases. The CDR3 is CASSPKDRERKAFF. For the CDR3, the DNA is TGTGCCAGCAGCCCAAAGGACAGGGAGCGTAAAGCTTTCTTT.

This clonotype turned up a few times. This chain connects TRBV5-1 to TRBJ2-5; a possible D gene is TRBD2 (6 bases). This CDR3 has 16 amino acids. The germline V and J ends were trimmed by 1 base and 1 base, with 14 bases remaining between them. Germline V gene sequence: CDR1 SGHRS, CDR2 YFSETQ. The CDR3 region is CASSLFGGNSQETQYF. CDR3 nucleotides: TGCGCCAGCAGCTTGTTTGGCGGGAATAGCCAAGAGACCCAGTACTTC.

Points on this clonotype: At one of its ends the junction is not consistent with the germline gene, which may arise from a read error. The chain has TRBV14 and TRBJ2-1; unclear D gene. The germline gives CDR1 SGHDN, CDR2 FVKESK. This CDR3 contains 15 residues. The CDR3 sequence is CASSEDMSSYNEQFF. Here the CDR3 DNA reads TGTGCCAGCAGCGAAGATATGTCCTCCTACAATGAGCAGTTCTTC.

The chain is built from TRBV20-1 and TRBJ2-7; D is ambiguous. CDR3 length: 15 amino acids. V lost 0 bases, J lost 2 bases, and 14 bases lay in between. Germline V CDR1 and CDR2: DFQATT, SNEGSKA (reference sequence). CDR3 sequence reads: CSARDAGLATYEQYF. The CDR3 DNA reads TGCAGTGCTAGAGATGCTGGGCTTGCTACCTACGAGCAGTACTTC.

The chain combines TRBV29-1 with TRBJ1-1, with D possibly TRBD1 on 6 matching bases. Looked up from germline, CDR1 is SQVTM and CDR2 is ANQGSEA. V gave up 4 bases and J gave up 0 bases, with 9 bases separating them. The CDR3 totals 13 residues. The CDR3 spells CSVVGHLNTEAFF. CDR3 DNA: TGCAGCGTTGTGGGACATTTGAACACTGAAGCTTTCTTT. Together with reference TRBV29-1 and TRBJ1-1, the CDR3 gives the full variable domain: SAVISQKPSRDICQRGTSLTIQCQVDSQVTMMFWYRQQPGQSLTLIATANQGSEATYESGFVIDKFPISRPNLTFSTLTVSNMSPEDSSIYLCSVVGHLNTEAFFGQGTRLTVV.

This clonotype was seen more than once but under ten times. The chain uses TRBV5-1 and TRBJ2-1, with D unclear. CDR1 is SGHRS, CDR2 YFSETQ, per germline. V was trimmed by 3 bases and J by 8 bases, leaving 9 bases between them. CDR3 size: 12 residues. The DNA for the CDR3 is TGCGCCAGCAGCTCAAACCTGGATGAGCAGTTCTTC. This encodes CASSSNLDEQFF.

The sample holds a few counts of this clonotype. The chain carries TRBV20-1 and TRBJ2-1, with a weak D call TRBD2 (7 bases). This CDR3 has 14 residues. Germline CDR1 and CDR2: DFQATT and SNEGSKA (reference sequence). The germline V and J ends were trimmed by 3 bases and 2 bases, with 11 bases remaining between them. Here the CDR3 reads CSASGGGPYNEQFF. The CDR3 DNA follows: TGCAGTGCTAGTGGGGGGGGCCCCTACAATGAGCAGTTCTTC.

This chain's CDR3 is CASSLAGTVAYEQYF. DNA of the CDR3: TGCGCCAGCAGCTTGGCGGGGACAGTAGCCTACGAGCAGTACTTC. The chain uses TRBV5-1 and TRBJ2-7; 7 bases are shared with TRBD1. The CDR3 totals 15 residues. V was clipped by 0 bases and J by 2 bases; unmatched bases: 5. CDR1 SGHRS and CDR2 YFSETQ come from the germline V gene.

This clonotype occurred a few times. J is TRBJ2-3 and V is TRBV7-8; 7 nucleotides agree with TRBD1. The V and J ends lost 4 bases and 3 bases, in that order; junction bases with no gene match: 10. CDR1 is SGHVS, CDR2 FQNEAQ, per germline. This CDR3 is built from 16 residues. The chain's CDR3 is CASSSRQGSITDTQYF. In nucleotides, the CDR3 is TGTGCCAGCAGCTCACGACAGGGATCTATTACAGATACGCAGTATTTT.

The rearrangement links TRBV5-5 to TRBJ1-1, with D possibly being TRBD1 (6 bases). This CDR3 has 15 amino acids. From germline, CDR1 is SGHKS and CDR2 YYEKEE (reference sequence). The V end lost 3 bases, the J end lost 7 bases, and 19 bases lay between the germline ends. The CDR3 is CASSSWSTGSSEAFF. The CDR3 DNA reads TGTGCCAGCAGCTCGTGGTCCACAGGGTCGAGTGAAGCTTTCTTT.

The genes are TRBV4-1 and TRBJ2-7; no reliable D call. The last part of the DNA fits TRBJ2-5 better; the J call may be wrong. CDR1 and CDR2 from the germline V gene are MGHRA and YSYEKL. The CDR3 runs 14 residues. As DNA, the CDR3 is TGCGCCAGCAGCCAACTTTTCCCTTGGGAGACCCAGTACTTC. It translates to CASSQLFPWETQYF.

This clonotype appeared a few times. The chain is built from TRBV14 and TRBJ2-7; TRBD1 aligns across 7 bases. The V and J ends lost 1 base and 0 bases, in that order; junction bases with no gene match: 3. Germline V CDR1 and CDR2: SGHDN, FVKESK. The CDR3 covers 15 residues. The CDR3 coding sequence is TGTGCCAGCAGCCAAGCGGGACAGAGCTCCTACGAGCAGTACTTC. This gives the protein CASSQAGQSSYEQYF.

In this sample, this clonotype turned up a few times. This chain uses TRBV20-1 with TRBJ2-1; 7 bases fit TRBD1. V trimming: 6 bases; J trimming: 7 bases; junction bases outside the gene matches: 15. The CDR3 extends over 15 amino acids. The germline gives CDR1 DFQATT, CDR2 SNEGSKA (reference sequence). CDR3 protein: CSAARAGTDLNEQFF. As DNA, the CDR3 is TGCAGTGCGGCCCGCGCCGGGACAGACCTTAATGAGCAGTTCTTC.

J is TRBJ1-1 and V is TRBV6-5; D is unclear. Trimming pared 5 bases from V and 0 bases from J, leaving 10 bases between. Germline V lookup: CDR1 MNHEY, CDR2 SVGAGI. The CDR3 has 14 amino acids. CDR3 sequence (DNA): TGTGCCAGCAGTGAGACACCCATGAACACTGAAGCTTTCTTT. This encodes CASSETPMNTEAFF.

This chain joins TRBV5-1 and TRBJ2-4; 9 bases agree with TRBD1. V was pared by 4 bases and J by 6 bases, with 5 bases of the junction left unmatched. Germline CDR1 is SGHRS and CDR2 is YFSETQ. The length of the CDR3 is 14 residues. CDR3 protein: CASSPDRGGNIQYF. The CDR3 DNA follows: TGCGCCAGCAGCCCGGACAGGGGTGGAAACATTCAGTACTTC.

V is TRBV20-1 and J is TRBJ2-3; D possibly uses TRBD1 or TRBD2 (5 bases each). V lost 5 bases to trimming and J lost 2 bases, with 14 bases between them. CDR3 length: 14 residues. Per germline, CDR1 DFQATT and CDR2 SNEGSKA (reference sequence). The DNA for the CDR3 is TGCAGTGCTCGGCCCGAGGGGTTCACAGATACGCAGTATTTT. Translation gives CSARPEGFTDTQYF.

The chain links TRBV5-5 to TRBJ2-3; D is unresolved. The CDR3 covers 13 residues. CDR1 is SGHKS and CDR2 is YYEKEE in the germline V gene (reference sequence). Trimming took 0 bases from V and 5 from J, leaving 7 bases between them. The CDR3 coding sequence is TGTGCCAGCAGCTTGGAAGTGCAAGATACGCAGTATTTT. It yields the protein CASSLEVQDTQYF.

The CDR3 sequence is CSVEPPNSYEQYF. Here the CDR3 DNA reads TGCAGCGTTGAACCCCCCAACTCCTACGAGCAGTACTTC. The chain employs TRBV29-1 and TRBJ2-7; no reliable D call. Germline V gene sequence: CDR1 SQVTM, CDR2 ANQGSEA. The CDR3 extends over 13 amino acids. Trimming took 2 bases from V and 0 from J, leaving 8 bases between them.

This chain's CDR3 is CASTGLRADTQYF. DNA of the CDR3: TGCGCCAGCACAGGGTTAAGGGCAGATACGCAGTATTTT. V is TRBV5-1 and J is TRBJ2-3; possibly TRBD1 for D (5 bases). This CDR3 is 13 amino acids long. Trimming took 6 bases from V and 4 from J, leaving 12 bases between them. The V gene's germline CDR1 is SGHRS and CDR2 YFSETQ.